A single sample is the source of the 20 T cell receptor beta chains below, sequenced in a study of blood T cell repertoires in COVID-19. Sequencing was performed with immunoSEQ multiplex PCR; in TCRdb, only in-frame clones are kept and a portion is missing. The sample carries 150,000 or so clones, roughly 82% recorded once. Sequencing was performed on PBMCs or T cells enriched from blood (not recorded which). Every receptor here comes from a man aged 50 to 59 who had recovered from COVID-19.

The chain links TRBV5-1 to TRBJ1-4; D gene uncertain. There are 14 residues in the CDR3. Trimming removed 2 bases at V and 8 bases at J, with 13 bases between. Per germline, CDR1 SGHRS and CDR2 YFSETQ. CDR3 residues: CASSLRGIGEKLFF. The DNA of the CDR3 is TGCGCCAGCAGCTTACGGGGAATCGGGGAAAAACTGTTTTTT.

The chain couples TRBV11-1 to TRBJ1-1, with 8 bases that match TRBD1. Trimming took 3 bases from V and 2 from J; bases not matched to a gene: 5. Germline V gene data show CDR1 as SGHAT and CDR2 as FQDESV (reference sequence). The CDR3 has 15 amino acids. CDR3 coding DNA: TGTGCCAGCAGCTTTGAGGGACAGGTAAACACTGAAGCTTTCTTT. Translated, it gives CASSFEGQVNTEAFF.

This chain joins TRBV11-3 and TRBJ2-7; D is unresolved. CDR1 is SGHNT and CDR2 is YENEEA in the germline V gene. CDR3 length equals 14 residues. The V gene lost 5 bases and the J gene lost 2 bases, with 13 bases spanning the gap. The CDR3 DNA follows: TGTGCCAGCAGCCCCGCCGGTATAGCCTACGAGCAGTACTTC. Its protein is CASSPAGIAYEQYF.

The rearrangement links TRBV28 to TRBJ1-2, with D unclear. This CDR3 comprises 13 residues. Germline V gene data show CDR1 as MDHEN and CDR2 as SYDVKM. Trimming stripped 6 bases from V and 8 bases from J, with 16 bases between. The CDR3 is CASSLTGYEGYTF. The CDR3 DNA sequence: TGTGCCAGCAGCCTAACGGGGTACGAGGGCTACACCTTC.

The genes are TRBV6-5 and TRBJ2-5, with 7 bases aligning to TRBD2. Germline CDR1 MNHEY, CDR2 SVGAGI. This CDR3 is built from 12 residues. Trimming removed 10 bases from V and 4 bases from J; junction bases left unmatched: 6. The CDR3 region is CAIRGVGETQYF. CDR3 in DNA: TGTGCCATACGGGGGGTTGGAGAGACCCAGTACTTC.

The chain carries TRBV19 and TRBJ1-5, with TRBD1 identical over 8 bases. This CDR3 is 14 amino acids long. Germline CDR1 LNHDA, CDR2 SQIVND (reference sequence). V lost 5 bases and J lost 4; bases outside the gene matches: 4. The CDR3 reads CASSPRDRNQPQHF. CDR3 sequence (DNA): TGTGCCAGTAGTCCCCGGGACAGGAATCAGCCCCAGCATTTT.

The genes are TRBV30 and TRBJ2-7; 9 bases match TRBD1. Trimming removed 4 bases from V and 1 base from J; junction bases left unmatched: 5. CDR1 is GTSNPN and CDR2 is SVGIG in the germline V gene (reference sequence). The CDR3 loop spans 14 amino acids. CDR3 amino acids: CAWTAGTGSYEQYF. The CDR3 DNA reads TGTGCCTGGACTGCGGGGACAGGGTCCTACGAGCAGTACTTC.

The chain has TRBV4-1 and TRBJ1-3; D is ambiguous. Germline CDR1 MGHRA, CDR2 YSYEKL. V was cut by 0 bases and J by 4 bases, with 4 bases left in between. The CDR3 covers 13 residues. The CDR3 here is CASSQEQGNTIYF. Here the CDR3 DNA reads TGCGCCAGCAGCCAAGAACAGGGAAACACCATATATTTT.

The chain employs TRBV4-2 and TRBJ1-1, with TRBD1 as a possible D gene (6 bases). Trimming removed 1 base at V and 1 base at J, with 10 bases between. Germline CDR1 and CDR2: LGHNA and YNFKEQ. CDR3 size: 15 residues. The CDR3 DNA reads as TGTGCCAGCAGCCAAGTTACAGGGACGAACACTGAAGCTTTCTTT. Protein: CASSQVTGTNTEAFF.

The rearrangement uses TRBV9 and TRBJ2-3; no reliable D call. Per the germline V gene, CDR1 is SGDLS and CDR2 is YYNGEE. There are 16 residues in the CDR3. Trimming left V 4 bases short and J 2 bases short, with 17 bases between. Written as DNA, the CDR3 is TGTGCCAGCAGCTTGGAGACGGGTTCTATCACAGATACGCAGTATTTT. It translates to CASSLETGSITDTQYF.

The V and J genes are TRBV7-6 and TRBJ2-2; 7 bases align to TRBD1. Trimming at V came to 8 bases and at J to 7 bases, leaving 10 bases not matched to a gene. The germline V gene has CDR1 SGHVS and CDR2 FNYEAQ. The CDR3 is made up of 14 amino acids. CDR3 amino acids: CASQGTEKFGELFF. CDR3 nucleotide sequence: TGTGCCAGCCAGGGGACAGAGAAATTCGGGGAGCTGTTTTTT. The variable domain in full, with the rest retrieved from reference TRBV7-6 and TRBJ2-2, is GAGVSQSPRYKVTKRGQDVALRCDPISGHVSLYWYRQALGQGPEFLTYFNYEAQQDKSGLPNDRFSAERPEGSISTLTIQRTEQRDSAMYRCASQGTEKFGELFFGEGSRLTVL.

The chain employs TRBV7-8 and TRBJ1-1; TRBD1 agrees at 11 bases. This CDR3 is 15 amino acids long. J lost 4 bases, V lost 6 bases, and 7 bases had no gene match. Germline values: CDR1 SGHVS, CDR2 FQNEAQ. Here the CDR3 DNA reads TGTGCCAGCAGAGCCGGGACAGGGGGGGGCACTGAAGCTTTCTTT. Translated, it gives CASRAGTGGGTEAFF.

This chain connects TRBV5-4 to TRBJ2-3; TRBD2 matches at 10 bases. The CDR3 length is 19 residues. CDR1 is SGHNT, CDR2 YYREEE, per germline (reference sequence). The junction had 17 bases not matched to a gene; V was cut back by 5 bases and J by 2 bases. CDR3 in amino acids: CASSLRRLAGGDLTDTQYF. CDR3 nucleotides: TGTGCCAGCAGTCTCCGCCGATTAGCGGGGGGCGACCTCACAGATACGCAGTATTTT.

A note on this clone: Other DNA sequences in this specimen translate into the identical CDR3. The chain employs TRBV3-1 (or the pseudogene TRBV3-2) and TRBJ1-2; no firm D call. The CDR3 loop spans 12 amino acids. V dropped 1 base and J dropped 8 bases, with 8 bases sitting between them. Germline V gene data show CDR1 as LGHDT and CDR2 as YNNKEL (reference sequence). The CDR3 region has the DNA TGTGCCAGCAGCCAAGTAACCGGGGGCTACACCTTC. Translated: CASSQVTGGYTF.

The gene calls are TRBV6-5 and TRBJ1-1; D unclear. V was shortened by 4 bases and J by 3 bases, with 15 bases between the two germline ends. The germline V gene has CDR1 MNHEY and CDR2 SVGAGI. This CDR3 spans 15 amino acids. This CDR3 reads CASSSRVLFHTEAFF. The CDR3 DNA reads as TGTGCCAGCAGTTCCCGGGTTCTGTTCCACACTGAAGCTTTCTTT.

The rearrangement uses TRBV9 and TRBJ2-7; 9 bases map to TRBD1. The CDR3 sequence is 14 residues long. In germline, CDR1 is SGDLS, CDR2 YYNGEE. V trimming: 3 bases; J trimming: 4 bases; junction bases outside the gene matches: 5. Written as DNA, the CDR3 is TGTGCCAGCAGCGCGACAGGGGGGGGATACGAGCAGTACTTC. Amino acid sequence: CASSATGGGYEQYF.

With respect to this clone: At one end the junction does not follow the germline gene, possibly because of a read error. The genes are TRBV7-6 and TRBJ1-1; no definite D call. This CDR3 region has 10 residues. The germline gives CDR1 SGHVS, CDR2 FNYEAQ. The CDR3 sequence: CASSLVEPLF. The CDR3 bases are TGTGCCAGCAGCCTTGTAGAACCCCTCTTT.

The chain links TRBV7-3 to TRBJ2-5; D not certain. Between the trimmed V and J ends, which lost 3 bases and 2 bases, there was a span of 10 bases. The germline CDR1 and CDR2 sequences are SGHTA and FQGTGA. CDR3 size: 14 residues. The DNA of the CDR3 is TGTGCCAGCAGCTTGGGCCCCCTACAAGAGACCCAGTACTTC. Amino acids: CASSLGPLQETQYF.

This rearrangement joins TRBV19 to TRBJ2-5, with 7 nucleotides matching TRBD1. The V and J ends lost 7 bases and 2 bases, in that order; junction bases with no gene match: 7. Germline assignment: CDR1 LNHDA and CDR2 SQIVND (reference sequence). The CDR3 sequence is 14 residues long. The CDR3 nucleotides are TGTGCCAGTACTCTCGGGACAGCTCAAGAGACCCAGTACTTC. Encoded protein: CASTLGTAQETQYF.

V gene TRBV6-1 combines with J gene TRBJ1-2; the D gene is possibly TRBD1 (5 bases). Germline V gene sequence: CDR1 MNHNS, CDR2 SASEGT. The CDR3 sequence is 16 residues long. V shed 0 bases and J shed 4 bases, with 15 bases lying between them. CDR3 sequence (DNA): TGTGCCAGCAGTGAAGCGGGGGGACGATTTTCCTATGGCTACACCTTC. It codes for CASSEAGGRFSYGYTF.